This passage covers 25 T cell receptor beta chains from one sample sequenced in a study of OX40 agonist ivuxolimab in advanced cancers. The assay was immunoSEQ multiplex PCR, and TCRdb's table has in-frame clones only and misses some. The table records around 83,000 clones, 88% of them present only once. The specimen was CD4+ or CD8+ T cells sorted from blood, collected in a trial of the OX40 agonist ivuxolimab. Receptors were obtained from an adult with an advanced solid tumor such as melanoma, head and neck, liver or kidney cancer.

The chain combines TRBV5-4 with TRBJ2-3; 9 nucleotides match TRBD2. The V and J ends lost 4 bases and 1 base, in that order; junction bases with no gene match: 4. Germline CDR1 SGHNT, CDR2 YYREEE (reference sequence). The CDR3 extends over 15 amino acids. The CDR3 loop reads CASSKAGGGTDTQYF. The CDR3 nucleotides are TGTGCCAGCAGCAAAGCGGGAGGAGGCACAGATACGCAGTATTTT.

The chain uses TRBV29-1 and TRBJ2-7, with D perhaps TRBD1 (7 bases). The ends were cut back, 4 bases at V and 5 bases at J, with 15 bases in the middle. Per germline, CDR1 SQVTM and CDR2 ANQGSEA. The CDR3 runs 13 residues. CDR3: CSVGAGGRHEQYF. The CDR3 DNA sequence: TGCAGCGTTGGGGCAGGGGGGAGGCACGAGCAGTACTTC.

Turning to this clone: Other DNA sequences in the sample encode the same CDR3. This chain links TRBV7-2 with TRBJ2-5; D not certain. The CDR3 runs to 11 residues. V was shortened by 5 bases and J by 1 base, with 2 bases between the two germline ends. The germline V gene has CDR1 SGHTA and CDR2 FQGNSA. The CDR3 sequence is CASSLQETQYF. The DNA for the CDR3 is TGTGCCAGCAGCCTCCAAGAGACCCAGTACTTC. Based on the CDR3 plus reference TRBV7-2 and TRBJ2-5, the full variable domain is GAGVSQSPSNKVTEKGKDVELRCDPISGHTALYWYRQSLGQGLEFLIYFQGNSAPDKSGLPSDRFSAERTGGSVSTLTIQRTQQEDSAVYLCASSLQETQYFGPGTRLLVL.

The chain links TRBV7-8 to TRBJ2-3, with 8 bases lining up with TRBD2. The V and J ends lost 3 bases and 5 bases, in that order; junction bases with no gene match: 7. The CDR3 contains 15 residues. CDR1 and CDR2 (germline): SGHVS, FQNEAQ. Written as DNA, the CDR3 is TGTGCCAGCAGCTTGCGAGCGGGAGCGGTAGATACGCAGTATTTT. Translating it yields CASSLRAGAVDTQYF.

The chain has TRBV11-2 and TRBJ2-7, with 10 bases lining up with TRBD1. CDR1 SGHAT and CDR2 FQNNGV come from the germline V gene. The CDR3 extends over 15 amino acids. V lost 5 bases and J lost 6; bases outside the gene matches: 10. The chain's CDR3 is CASSGRQGAPREQYF. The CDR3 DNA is TGTGCCAGCAGCGGGCGACAGGGGGCGCCACGCGAGCAGTACTTC.

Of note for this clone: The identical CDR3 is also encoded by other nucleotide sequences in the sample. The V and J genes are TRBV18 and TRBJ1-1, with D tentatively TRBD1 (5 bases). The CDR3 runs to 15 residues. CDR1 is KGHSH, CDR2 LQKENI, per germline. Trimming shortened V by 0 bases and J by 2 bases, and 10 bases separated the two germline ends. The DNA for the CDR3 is TGTGCCAGCTCACCACCGGGAGGGGTAAACACTGAAGCTTTCTTT. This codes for CASSPPGGVNTEAFF.

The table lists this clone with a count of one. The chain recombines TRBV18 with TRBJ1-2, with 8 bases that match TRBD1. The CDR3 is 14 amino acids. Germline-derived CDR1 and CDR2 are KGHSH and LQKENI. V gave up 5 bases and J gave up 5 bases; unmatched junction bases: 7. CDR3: CASSEGQALYGYTF. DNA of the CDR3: TGTGCCAGCTCAGAGGGACAGGCCCTTTATGGCTACACCTTC.

The CDR3 here is CASSIDPARYLNEQFF. The CDR3 bases are TGTGCCAGTAGTATAGATCCGGCTAGATACCTCAATGAGCAGTTCTTC. This rearrangement joins TRBV19 to TRBJ2-1; D call uncertain. The CDR3 is 16 amino acids. The germline V gene has CDR1 LNHDA and CDR2 SQIVND (reference sequence). V shed 0 bases and J shed 6 bases, with 15 bases lying between them.

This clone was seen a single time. The CDR3 loop is CASSSLTVNYEQYF. For the CDR3, the DNA is TGTGCCAGTAGTTCCCTGACAGTTAACTACGAGCAGTACTTC. This chain joins TRBV19 and TRBJ2-7, with D possibly being TRBD1 (5 bases). CDR3 length equals 14 residues. The germline CDR1 and CDR2 sequences are LNHDA and SQIVND (reference sequence). The V end lost 5 bases, the J end lost 3 bases, and 14 bases lay between the germline ends.

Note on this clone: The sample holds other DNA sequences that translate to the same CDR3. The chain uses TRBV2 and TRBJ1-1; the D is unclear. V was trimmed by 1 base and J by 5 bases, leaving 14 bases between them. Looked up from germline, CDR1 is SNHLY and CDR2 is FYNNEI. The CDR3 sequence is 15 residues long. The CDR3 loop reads CASSEGSGHMTEAFF. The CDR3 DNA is TGTGCCAGCAGTGAAGGCTCCGGGCATATGACTGAAGCTTTCTTT.

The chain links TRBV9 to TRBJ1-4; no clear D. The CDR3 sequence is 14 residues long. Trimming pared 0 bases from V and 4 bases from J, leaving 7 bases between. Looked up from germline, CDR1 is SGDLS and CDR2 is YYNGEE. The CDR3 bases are TGTGCCAGCAGCGTAGGGCAGCTTAATGAAAAACTGTTTTTT. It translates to CASSVGQLNEKLFF.

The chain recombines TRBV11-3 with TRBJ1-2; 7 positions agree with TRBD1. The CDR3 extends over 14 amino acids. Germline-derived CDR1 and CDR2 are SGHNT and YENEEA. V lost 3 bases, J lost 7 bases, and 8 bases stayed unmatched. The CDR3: CASSFGQGGGGYTF. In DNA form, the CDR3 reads TGTGCCAGCAGCTTCGGGCAGGGGGGAGGTGGCTACACCTTC.

CDR3 region: CAISGREGDTQYF. CDR3 bases: TGTGCCATCAGCGGGAGGGAGGGAGATACGCAGTATTTT. This chain links TRBV10-3 with TRBJ2-3; 8 bases agree with TRBD2. Germline trimming cut 6 bases from V and 5 bases from J; bases unmatched to any gene: 4. This CDR3 region has 13 residues. Germline CDR1 reads ENHRY; CDR2 reads SYGVKD.

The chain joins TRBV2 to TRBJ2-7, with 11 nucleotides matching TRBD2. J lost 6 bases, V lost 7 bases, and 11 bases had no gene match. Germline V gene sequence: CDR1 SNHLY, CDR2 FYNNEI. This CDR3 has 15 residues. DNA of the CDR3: TGTGCCAGCATTTTGACTGGACTAGCGGGTGGCGAGCAGTACTTC. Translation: CASILTGLAGGEQYF.

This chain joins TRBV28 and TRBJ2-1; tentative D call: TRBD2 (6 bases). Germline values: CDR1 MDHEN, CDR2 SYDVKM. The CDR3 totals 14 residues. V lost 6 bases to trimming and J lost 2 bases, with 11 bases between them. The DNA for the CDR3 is TGTGCCAGCAGCCTGGGACTCCCCTACAATGAGCAGTTCTTC. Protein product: CASSLGLPYNEQFF.

CDR3 amino acids: CASSSGDRERGEQYF. The CDR3 nucleotides read TGTGCCAGTAGTTCGGGGGACAGGGAGCGTGGCGAGCAGTACTTC. This chain joins TRBV19 and TRBJ2-7, with TRBD1 matching over 9 bases. Germline CDR1 LNHDA, CDR2 SQIVND (reference sequence). V was clipped by 5 bases and J by 6 bases; unmatched bases: 11. The CDR3 runs 15 residues.

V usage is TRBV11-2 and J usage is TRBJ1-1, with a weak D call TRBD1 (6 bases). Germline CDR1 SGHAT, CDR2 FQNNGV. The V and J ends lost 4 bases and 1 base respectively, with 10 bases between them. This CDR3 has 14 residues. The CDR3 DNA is TGTGCCAGCAGCTGGGGGCAGGCGAACACTGAAGCTTTCTTT. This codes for CASSWGQANTEAFF.

For the CDR3, the DNA is TGTGCCAGCAGTGACCATCCCTACGAGCAGTACTTC. The encoded protein is CASSDHPYEQYF. The rearrangement uses TRBV6-1 and TRBJ2-7; D unclear. CDR1 is MNHNS, CDR2 SASEGT, per germline. The CDR3 totals 12 residues. V lost 3 bases and J lost 2, with 5 bases in between.

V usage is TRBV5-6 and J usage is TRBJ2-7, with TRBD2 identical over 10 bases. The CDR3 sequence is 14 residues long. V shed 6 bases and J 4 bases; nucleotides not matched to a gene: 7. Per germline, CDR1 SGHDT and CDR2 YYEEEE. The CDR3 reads CASTSSGSWYEQYF. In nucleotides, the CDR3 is TGTGCCAGCACCTCTAGCGGGAGTTGGTACGAGCAGTACTTC.

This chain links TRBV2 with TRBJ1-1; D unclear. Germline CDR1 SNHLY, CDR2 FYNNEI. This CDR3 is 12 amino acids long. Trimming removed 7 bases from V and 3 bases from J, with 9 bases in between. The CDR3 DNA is TGTGCCAGCACGGCGGAAGACACTGAAGCTTTCTTT. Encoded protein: CASTAEDTEAFF.

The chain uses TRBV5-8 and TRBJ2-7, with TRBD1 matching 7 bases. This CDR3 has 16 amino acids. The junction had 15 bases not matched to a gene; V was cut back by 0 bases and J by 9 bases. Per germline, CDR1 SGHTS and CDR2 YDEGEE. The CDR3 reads CASSLVVGTGQTGQYF. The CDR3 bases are TGTGCCAGCAGCTTGGTGGTAGGAACGGGACAGACGGGGCAGTACTTC.

CDR3 residues: CASSSPGTRPYEQYF. The CDR3, as DNA: TGTGCCAGCAGCTCCCCAGGGACTAGACCCTACGAGCAGTACTTC. The V call is TRBV11-1, the J call TRBJ2-7, with 8 bases that match TRBD2. The J segment lost 2 bases and the V segment lost 4 bases, leaving 7 bases of the junction unmatched. Looked up from germline, CDR1 is SGHAT and CDR2 is FQDESV (reference sequence). The length of the CDR3 is 15 residues.

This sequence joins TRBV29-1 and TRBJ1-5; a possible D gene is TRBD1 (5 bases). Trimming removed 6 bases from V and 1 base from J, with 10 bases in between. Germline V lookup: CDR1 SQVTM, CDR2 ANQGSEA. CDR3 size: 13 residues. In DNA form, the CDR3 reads TGCAGCGTAGGGGACTGGAGCAATCAGCCCCAGCATTTT. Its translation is CSVGDWSNQPQHF.

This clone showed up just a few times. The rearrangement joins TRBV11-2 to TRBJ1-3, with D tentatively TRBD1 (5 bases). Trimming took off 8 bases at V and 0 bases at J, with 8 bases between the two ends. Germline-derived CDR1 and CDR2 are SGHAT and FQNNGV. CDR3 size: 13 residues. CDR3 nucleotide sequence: TGTGCCAGCGGACACGTCTCTGGAAACACCATATATTTT. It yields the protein CASGHVSGNTIYF.

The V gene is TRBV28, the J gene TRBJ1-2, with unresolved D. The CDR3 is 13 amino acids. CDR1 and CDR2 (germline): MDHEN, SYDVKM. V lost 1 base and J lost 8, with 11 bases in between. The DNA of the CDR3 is TGTGCCAGCAGTTTATCTTTGGGCCTGGGCTACACCTTC. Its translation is CASSLSLGLGYTF.